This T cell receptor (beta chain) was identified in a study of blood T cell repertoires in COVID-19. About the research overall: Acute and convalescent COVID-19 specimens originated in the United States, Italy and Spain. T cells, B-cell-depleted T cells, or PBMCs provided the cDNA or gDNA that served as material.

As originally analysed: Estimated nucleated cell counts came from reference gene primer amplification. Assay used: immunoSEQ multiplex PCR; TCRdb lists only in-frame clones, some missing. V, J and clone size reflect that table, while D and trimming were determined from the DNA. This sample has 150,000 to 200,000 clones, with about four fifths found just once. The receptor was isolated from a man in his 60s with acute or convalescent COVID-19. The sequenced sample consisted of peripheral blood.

The CDR3 DNA sequence: TGCGCCAGCAGCTTTCGGGACAGGGTGGCAGATACGCAGTATTTT. This gives the protein CASSFRDRVADTQYF. The gene calls are TRBV5-1 and TRBJ2-3; 9 bases agree with TRBD1. V shed 2 bases and J 4 bases; nucleotides not matched to a gene: 5. This CDR3 is built from 15 residues. The germline V gene has CDR1 SGHRS and CDR2 YFSETQ.